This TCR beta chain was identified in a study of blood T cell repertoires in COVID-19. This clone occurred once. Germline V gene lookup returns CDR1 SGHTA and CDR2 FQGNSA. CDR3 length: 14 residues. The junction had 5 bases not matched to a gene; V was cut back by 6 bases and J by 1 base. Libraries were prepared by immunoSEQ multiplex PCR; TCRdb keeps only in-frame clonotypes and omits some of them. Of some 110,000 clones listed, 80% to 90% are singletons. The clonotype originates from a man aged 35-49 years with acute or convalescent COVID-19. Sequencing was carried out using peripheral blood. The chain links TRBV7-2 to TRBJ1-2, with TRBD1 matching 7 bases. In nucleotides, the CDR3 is TGTGCCAGCAGATACACAGGGGTTAACTATGGCTACACCTTC. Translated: CASRYTGVNYGYTF.